The following is a T cell receptor beta chain sequence with its context. Its matching antigen is unknown. Study donors comprised healthy, HIV-negative adults devoid of recent acute infection or vaccination. Sequencing used immunoSEQ multiplex PCR; TCRdb keeps in-frame clones, though not all of them. The sample gives more than 2 million clones, about 95% of which show up once; more than 0.1% is in the top ten. The data were obtained in a study of shared clonotypes between healthy human individuals. Broader study findings: The researchers took only blood, and tissue repertoires probably look different. Naive subsets, compared against memory subsets, generally had larger estimated richness values. Sequencing depth was expected to influence donor clonotype sharing.

Germline-derived CDR1 and CDR2 are LGHNA and YNFKEQ. The CDR3 loop spans 13 amino acids. The V end lost 4 bases, the J end lost 5 bases, and 11 bases lay between the germline ends. This TCR was sampled from a man between 18 and 35 years old in good health. The chain combines TRBV4-2 with TRBJ2-5; D is possibly TRBD1 (6 bases). The sample taken for sequencing was naive CD4+ T cells sorted from blood. Subset given: CD45RA+ positively selected. CDR3 sequence: CASSLQGTETQYF. CDR3 DNA: TGTGCCAGCAGCCTACAGGGTACTGAGACCCAGTACTTC.